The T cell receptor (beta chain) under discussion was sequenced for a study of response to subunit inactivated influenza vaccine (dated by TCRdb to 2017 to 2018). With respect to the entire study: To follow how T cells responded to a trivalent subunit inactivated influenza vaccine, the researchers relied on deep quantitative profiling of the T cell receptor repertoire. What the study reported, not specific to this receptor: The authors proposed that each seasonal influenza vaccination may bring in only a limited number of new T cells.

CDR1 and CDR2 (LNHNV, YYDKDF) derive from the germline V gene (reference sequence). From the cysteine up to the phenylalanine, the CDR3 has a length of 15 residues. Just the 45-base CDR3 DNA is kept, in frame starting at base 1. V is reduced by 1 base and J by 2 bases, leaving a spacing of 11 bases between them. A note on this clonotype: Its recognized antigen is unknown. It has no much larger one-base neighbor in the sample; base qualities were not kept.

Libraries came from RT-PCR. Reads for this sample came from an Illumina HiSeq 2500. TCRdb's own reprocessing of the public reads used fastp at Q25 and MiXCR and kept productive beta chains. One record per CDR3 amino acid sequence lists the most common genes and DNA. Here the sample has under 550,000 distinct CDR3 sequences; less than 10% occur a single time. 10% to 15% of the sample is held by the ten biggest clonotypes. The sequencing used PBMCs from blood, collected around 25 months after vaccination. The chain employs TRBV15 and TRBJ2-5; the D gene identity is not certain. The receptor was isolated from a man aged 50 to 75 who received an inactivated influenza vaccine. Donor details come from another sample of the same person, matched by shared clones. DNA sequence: TGTGCCACCAGCAGAGGACGTTTAGCTCAAGAGACCCAGTACTTC. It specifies CATSRGRLAQETQYF.